This T cell receptor (beta chain) appears in the sequencing data of a study of tumor-infiltrating lymphocytes in primary liver carcinoma. On the study more broadly: The study included patients who were men and women aged 30 to 69 years. Measuring about 4.2 to 11 cm across, the tumors were staged as T1-T3 N0M0.

With roughly 0.5 ug total RNA as template and a constant-region primer, TCR beta cDNA was made. Library construction for TCR beta comprised three nested multiplex PCR rounds performed with slightly modified ARM-PCR. Two initial PCR rounds of around 9 cycles each paired TRBV1-TRBV30 forward primers with a C-beta reverse primer. TCRdb ran MiXCR on the multiplex PCR reads and lists one entry per CDR3 protein. Of 120,000 or so distinct CDR3 sequences in the sample, around two thirds were seen once. Remarks on this clonotype: A much larger clone differs from this one at a single base, so this may be a read error.

Bulk tissue was left unsorted, and RNA and DNA were co-extracted from 20-30 mg of it. Trimming took off 6 bases at V and 3 bases at J, with 14 bases between the two ends. The CDR3 consists of 13 residues. The germline gives CDR1 SQVTM, CDR2 ANQGSEA. This chain joins TRBV29-1 and TRBJ1-1; a weak D match, TRBD1 (5 bases). The sequencing input was liver tumor tissue from sampling region 1. The subset: tumor region T1, superior pole. The origin of this receptor is a woman in her sixties with primary liver carcinoma and hepatitis B virus infection. In DNA, the CDR3 is TGCAGCGTGGACAAGGGAGGGGACACTGAAGCTTTCTTT. It codes for CSVDKGGDTEAFF.